The clone carrying this TCR beta chain has ten or more counts. RNA transcripts gave rise to amplified TCR beta CDR3 regions. The TCR CDR3 was amplified in a first-round RT-PCR using the HTBI primer set. One entry per CDR3 protein, called by TCRdb with MiXCR from the multiplex PCR reads. The sample shows fewer than 700,000 distinct CDR3 sequences, 15% to 20% of them seen only once. The patients, who ranged from 18 to 65 in age, presented with newly diagnosed hyperthyroidism lasting under 2 months. The study excluded patients with uncontrolled infection, other autoimmune disease, pregnancy or lactation. The diagnostic basis comprised clinical symptoms, serum thyroxine and TRAb, thyroid ultrasound and orbital computed tomography. PBMCs came from less than 11 ml fresh peripheral blood. This sample is part of a study of T cells in Graves' hyperthyroidism and ophthalmopathy. There are 15 residues in the CDR3. Germline V gene data show CDR1 as SNHLY and CDR2 as FYNNEI. The V and J ends lost 4 bases and 9 bases, in that order; junction bases with no gene match: 5.

The receptor was isolated from a woman aged 30 to 39 with Graves' hyperthyroidism. Material: blood. This sequence joins TRBV2 and TRBJ2-1, with 14 bases fitting TRBD2. CDR3 nucleotide sequence: TGTGCCAGCAGTGCGGGACTAGCGGGAGCGAGTGAGCAGTTCTTC. Its protein is CASSAGLAGASEQFF.